The 24 T cell receptor beta chains below come from one sample, sequenced in a study of OX40 agonist ivuxolimab in advanced cancers. Sequencing was performed with immunoSEQ multiplex PCR; in TCRdb, only in-frame clones are kept and a portion is missing. The repertoire consists of about 38,000 clones, with 85% to 90% occurring once and the leading ten covering roughly 32%. The specimen comprised CD4+ or CD8+ T cells sorted from blood, sampled in a trial of the OX40 agonist ivuxolimab. The receptors were sampled from an adult with an advanced solid tumor such as melanoma, head and neck, liver or kidney cancer.

This chain connects TRBV6-4 to TRBJ2-7; perhaps TRBD1 as D (6 bases). The germline V gene has CDR1 MRHNA and CDR2 SNTAGT. The CDR3 has 14 residues. V was clipped by 4 bases and J by 0 bases, with 10 bases between them. The CDR3 sequence: CASSATGSSYEQYF. DNA of the CDR3: TGTGCCAGCAGTGCTACAGGGAGCTCCTACGAGCAGTACTTC.

The rearrangement links TRBV7-3 to TRBJ2-2; D not resolved. Deletions cut 2 bases from V and 7 bases from J, with 5 bases between. Germline-derived CDR1 and CDR2 are SGHTA and FQGTGA. The CDR3 runs to 12 residues. CDR3 in amino acids: CASSLSSGELFF. CDR3 sequence (DNA): TGTGCCAGCAGCTTATCCAGCGGGGAGCTGTTTTTT.

CDR3 in amino acids: CASSYLTVLQTDTQYF. DNA for the CDR3: TGCGCCAGCAGCTACCTGACAGTGTTGCAGACAGATACGCAGTATTTT. The chain has TRBV5-1 and TRBJ2-3; D might be TRBD1 (5 bases). This CDR3 is 16 amino acids long. The germline V gene has CDR1 SGHRS and CDR2 YFSETQ. V shed 3 bases and J shed 3 bases, with 17 bases lying between them.

The chain joins TRBV4-1 to TRBJ2-1, with D possibly TRBD2 on 7 matching bases. V was clipped by 4 bases and J by 2 bases, with 18 bases between them. Germline lookup yields CDR1 MGHRA and CDR2 YSYEKL. The CDR3 consists of 17 residues. The CDR3 spells CASSLLGGGSTYNEQFF. The CDR3 DNA sequence: TGCGCCAGCAGCCTATTAGGCGGGGGCAGCACCTACAATGAGCAGTTCTTC.

This chain links TRBV9 with TRBJ2-5, with 8 nucleotides matching TRBD1. The ends lost 3 bases at V and 5 bases at J; junction bases unmatched: 6. CDR1 and CDR2 from the germline V gene are SGDLS and YYNGEE. This CDR3 region has 14 residues. The CDR3 DNA is TGTGCCAGCAGCGGCCAGGGGGCGGGGGAGACCCAGTACTTC. Encoded protein: CASSGQGAGETQYF.

The chain couples TRBV18 to TRBJ2-7; the D is unclear. Looked up from germline, CDR1 is KGHSH and CDR2 is LQKENI. Trimming left V 4 bases short and J 6 bases short, with 13 bases between. The CDR3 is 13 amino acids. The CDR3 DNA reads as TGTGCCAGCTCACTCGCCGACTTAGGCGAGCAGTACTTC. It encodes CASSLADLGEQYF.

This rearrangement joins TRBV11-2 to TRBJ2-1; TRBD2 agrees at 9 bases. CDR3 length: 17 amino acids. Germline V gene data show CDR1 as SGHAT and CDR2 as FQNNGV. The junction had 11 bases not matched to a gene; V was cut back by 4 bases and J by 4 bases. The CDR3 reads CASSSPGLLAGYNEQFF. CDR3 nucleotide sequence: TGTGCCAGCAGCTCCCCTGGCCTCCTAGCGGGGTACAATGAGCAGTTCTTC.

V usage is TRBV15 and J usage is TRBJ2-5, with D uncertain. V was pared by 0 bases and J by 0 bases, with 5 bases between. The CDR3 runs to 14 residues. Germline V gene sequence: CDR1 LNHNV, CDR2 YYDKDF (reference sequence). As DNA, the CDR3 is TGTGCCACCAGCAGAGATCGAAACCAAGAGACCCAGTACTTC. Amino acids: CATSRDRNQETQYF.

The chain carries TRBV19 and TRBJ2-1; D unclear. CDR3 length: 13 residues. Germline CDR1 is LNHDA and CDR2 is SQIVND (reference sequence). Trimming pared 5 bases from V and 4 bases from J, leaving 9 bases between. This chain's CDR3 is CASSDGAYNEQFF. The CDR3 DNA reads as TGTGCCAGTAGTGACGGAGCATACAATGAGCAGTTCTTC.

This sequence joins TRBV25-1 and TRBJ1-1; TRBD1 agrees at 7 bases. The germline gives CDR1 MGHDK, CDR2 SYGVNS. Trimming took 1 base from V and 7 from J; bases not matched to a gene: 0. CDR3 length equals 12 residues. The CDR3 sequence is CASSEWDSEAFF. DNA for the CDR3: TGTGCCAGCAGTGAATGGGACAGTGAAGCTTTCTTT.

The chain is built from TRBV7-2 and TRBJ2-3; D might be TRBD1 or TRBD2, each matching 5 bases. CDR1 is SGHTA, CDR2 FQGNSA, per germline. This CDR3 is built from 16 residues. Between the trimmed V and J ends, which lost 5 bases and 0 bases, there was a span of 15 bases. The CDR3 here is CASSLGTAASTDTQYF. CDR3 bases: TGTGCCAGCAGCCTGGGGACGGCCGCTAGCACAGATACGCAGTATTTT.

The gene calls are TRBV29-1 and TRBJ1-1, with 9 bases lining up with TRBD1. The CDR3 extends over 13 amino acids. V trimming: 7 bases; J trimming: 5 bases; junction bases outside the gene matches: 8. The germline V gene encodes CDR1 SQVTM and CDR2 ANQGSEA. The CDR3 sequence is CSGSGQGGTEAFF. CDR3 bases: TGCAGCGGCTCGGGACAGGGAGGGACTGAAGCTTTCTTT.

This chain links TRBV6-5 with TRBJ1-2; D is ambiguous. The V gene's germline CDR1 is MNHEY and CDR2 SVGAGI. V was trimmed by 0 bases and J by 4 bases, leaving 3 bases between them. The CDR3 is 12 residues long. CDR3: CASSYSGYGYTF. The CDR3 bases are TGTGCCAGCAGTTACTCTGGCTATGGCTACACCTTC.

To note about this clone: This same CDR3 is encoded by further DNA sequences in the sample. The rearrangement links TRBV12-5 to TRBJ2-5, with 7 bases lining up with TRBD1. Trimming at V came to 6 bases and at J to 5 bases, leaving 6 bases not matched to a gene. The CDR3 loop spans 13 amino acids. CDR1 is LGHNT, CDR2 FRNRAP, per germline. The CDR3 loop reads CASGRDSQETQYF. The CDR3 DNA reads TGTGCTAGTGGCCGGGACAGCCAGGAGACCCAGTACTTC.

The rearrangement joins TRBV5-1 to TRBJ2-7; 9 bases align to TRBD2. CDR1 is SGHRS and CDR2 is YFSETQ in the germline V gene. The V segment lost 5 bases and the J segment 5 bases; nucleotides outside the gene matches: 17. The CDR3 has 17 residues. CDR3 in amino acids: CASSREGSSGSLDEQYF. Here the CDR3 DNA reads TGCGCCAGCAGTCGGGAGGGGAGTAGCGGGAGTTTGGACGAGCAGTACTTC.

V is TRBV5-5 and J is TRBJ1-6, with D tentatively TRBD1 (5 bases). The V end was cut by 2 bases, the J end by 6 bases, with 9 bases between. The CDR3 extends over 14 amino acids. Germline values: CDR1 SGHKS, CDR2 YYEKEE (reference sequence). CDR3 residues: CASSFGQLNSPLHF. The CDR3 DNA follows: TGTGCCAGCAGCTTTGGACAACTTAATTCACCCCTCCACTTT. The whole variable domain, filled in from reference TRBV5-5 and TRBJ1-6, reads DAGVTQSPTHLIKTRGQQVTLRCSPISGHKSVSWYQQVLGQGPQFIFQYYEKEERGRGNFPDRFSARQFPNYSSELNVNALLLGDSALYLCASSFGQLNSPLHFGNGTRLTVT.

CDR3 in DNA: TGCGCCAGCAGCCCAAACGGTAGGACTTACGAGCAGTACTTC. It codes for CASSPNGRTYEQYF. The rearrangement joins TRBV5-1 to TRBJ2-7; D possibly corresponds to TRBD2 (5 bases). Trimming took off 4 bases at V and 4 bases at J, with 15 bases between the two ends. Germline CDR1 reads SGHRS; CDR2 reads YFSETQ. The CDR3 covers 14 residues.

V usage is TRBV6-5 and J usage is TRBJ1-4; 7 bases are a match to TRBD1. The CDR3 length is 15 residues. The V gene's germline CDR1 is MNHEY and CDR2 SVGAGI. Losses at the gene ends were 2 bases for V and 4 bases for J; bases not matched to a gene: 4. The CDR3 region has the DNA TGTGCCAGCAGTTACACGACAGGGATTAATGAAAAACTGTTTTTT. Protein sequence: CASSYTTGINEKLFF.

The rearrangement uses TRBV4-1 and TRBJ1-6, with no clear D. Germline CDR1 MGHRA, CDR2 YSYEKL. The CDR3 spans 15 residues. V was clipped by 2 bases and J by 6 bases, with 11 bases between them. In nucleotides, the CDR3 is TGCGCCAGCAGCCAATCTTACAGTGCTAATTCACCCCTCCACTTT. Protein product: CASSQSYSANSPLHF.

In DNA, the CDR3 is TGCGCCAGCAGCCTTCGTCTTGCGGGACTCACAGATACGCAGTATTTT. This sequence encodes CASSLRLAGLTDTQYF. The J gene is TRBJ2-3, the V gene TRBV4-1; D perhaps matches TRBD2 (6 bases). This CDR3 has 16 residues. Germline loops: CDR1 MGHRA, CDR2 YSYEKL. V was shortened by 4 bases and J by 2 bases, with 16 bases between the two germline ends.

The chain has TRBV10-2 and TRBJ2-5; D is perhaps TRBD2 (7 bases). V lost 9 bases and J lost 5, with 16 bases in between. The CDR3 length is 13 residues. The germline V gene has CDR1 WSHSY and CDR2 SAAADI. CDR3 in amino acids: CASLGGRGETQYF. DNA of the CDR3: TGCGCCAGTTTGGGGGGGCGAGGGGAGACCCAGTACTTC.

The chain recombines TRBV2 with TRBJ2-5, with TRBD2 as a possible D gene (6 bases). The CDR3 sequence is 15 residues long. Trimming shortened V by 7 bases and J by 1 base, and 16 bases separated the two germline ends. Looked up from germline, CDR1 is SNHLY and CDR2 is FYNNEI. The CDR3 spells CASKGGSGAQETQYF. In nucleotides, the CDR3 is TGTGCCAGCAAAGGCGGTAGCGGTGCCCAAGAGACCCAGTACTTC.

V is TRBV7-9 and J is TRBJ1-2, with 7 positions matching TRBD1. V lost 6 bases, J lost 3 bases, and 4 bases stayed unmatched. In germline, CDR1 is SEHNR, CDR2 FQNEAQ (reference sequence). The CDR3 spans 13 residues. The CDR3 loop is CASSGDRHYGYTF. In nucleotides, the CDR3 is TGTGCCAGCAGTGGGGACAGACACTATGGCTACACCTTC.

The V and J genes are TRBV9 and TRBJ1-2; 8 bases match TRBD1. Germline lookup yields CDR1 SGDLS and CDR2 YYNGEE. The CDR3 consists of 15 residues. Trimming took 0 bases from V and 7 from J; bases not matched to a gene: 8. The CDR3 DNA reads TGTGCCAGCAGCGTAGATGGGCAGGGGGCGCGTGGCTACACCTTC. Translation gives CASSVDGQGARGYTF.